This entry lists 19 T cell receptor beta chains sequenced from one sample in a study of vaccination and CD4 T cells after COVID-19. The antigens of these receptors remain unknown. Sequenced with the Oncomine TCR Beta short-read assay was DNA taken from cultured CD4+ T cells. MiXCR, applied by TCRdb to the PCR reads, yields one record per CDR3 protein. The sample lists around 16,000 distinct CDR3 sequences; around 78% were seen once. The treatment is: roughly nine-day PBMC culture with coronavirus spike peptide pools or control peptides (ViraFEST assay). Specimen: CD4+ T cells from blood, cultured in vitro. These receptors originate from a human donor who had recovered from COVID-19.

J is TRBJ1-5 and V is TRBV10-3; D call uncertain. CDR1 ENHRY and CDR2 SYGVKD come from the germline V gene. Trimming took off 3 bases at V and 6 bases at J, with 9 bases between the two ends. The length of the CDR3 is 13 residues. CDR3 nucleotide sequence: TGTGCCATCAGTGAATCCGGCCCTCAGCCCCAGCATTTT. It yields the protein CAISESGPQPQHF.

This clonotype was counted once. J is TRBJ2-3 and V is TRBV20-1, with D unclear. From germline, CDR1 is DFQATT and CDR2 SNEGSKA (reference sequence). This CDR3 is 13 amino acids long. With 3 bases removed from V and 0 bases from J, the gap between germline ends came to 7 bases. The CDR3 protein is CSAREVSTDTQYF. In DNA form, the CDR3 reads TGCAGTGCTAGGGAAGTTAGCACAGATACGCAGTATTTT.

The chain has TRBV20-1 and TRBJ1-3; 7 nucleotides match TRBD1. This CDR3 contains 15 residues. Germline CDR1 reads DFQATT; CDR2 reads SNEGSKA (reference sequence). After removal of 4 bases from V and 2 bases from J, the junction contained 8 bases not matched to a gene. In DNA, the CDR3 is TGCAGTGCTACGATTCAGGGGGTAGCTGGAAACACCATATATTTT. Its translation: CSATIQGVAGNTIYF.

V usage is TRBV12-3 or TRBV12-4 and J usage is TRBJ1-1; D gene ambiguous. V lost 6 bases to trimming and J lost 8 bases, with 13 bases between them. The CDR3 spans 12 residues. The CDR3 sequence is CASRDSRKEAFF. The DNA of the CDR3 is TGTGCCAGCAGAGATAGCCGGAAGGAAGCTTTCTTT.

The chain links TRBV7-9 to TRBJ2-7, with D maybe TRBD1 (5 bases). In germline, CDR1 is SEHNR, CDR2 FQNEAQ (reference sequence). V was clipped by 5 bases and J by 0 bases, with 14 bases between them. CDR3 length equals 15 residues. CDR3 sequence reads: CASSALQASSYEQYF. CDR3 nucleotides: TGTGCCAGCAGCGCGCTACAGGCGTCCTCCTACGAGCAGTACTTC. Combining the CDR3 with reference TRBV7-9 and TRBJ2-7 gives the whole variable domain DTGVSQNPRHKITKRGQNVTFRCDPISEHNRLYWYRQTLGQGPEFLTYFQNEAQLEKSRLLSDRFSAERPKGSFSTLEIQRTEQGDSAMYLCASSALQASSYEQYFGPGTRLTVT.

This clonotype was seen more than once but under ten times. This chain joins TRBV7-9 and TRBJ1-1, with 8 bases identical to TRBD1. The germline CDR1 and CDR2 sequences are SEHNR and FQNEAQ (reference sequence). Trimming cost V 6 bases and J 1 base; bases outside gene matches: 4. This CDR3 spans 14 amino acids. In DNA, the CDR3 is TGTGCCAGCAGTTCCGGGACAGGGAACACTGAAGCTTTCTTT. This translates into CASSSGTGNTEAFF. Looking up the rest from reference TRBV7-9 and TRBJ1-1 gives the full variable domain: DTGVSQNPRHKITKRGQNVTFRCDPISEHNRLYWYRQTLGQGPEFLTYFQNEAQLEKSRLLSDRFSAERPKGSFSTLEIQRTEQGDSAMYLCASSSGTGNTEAFFGQGTRLTVV.

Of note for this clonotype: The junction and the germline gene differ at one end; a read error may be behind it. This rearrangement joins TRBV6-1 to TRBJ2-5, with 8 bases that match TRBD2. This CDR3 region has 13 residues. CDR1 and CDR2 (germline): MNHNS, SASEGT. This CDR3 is CASREAGAETQYF. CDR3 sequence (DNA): TGTGCCAGCAGAGAAGCGGGAGCGGAGACCCAGTACTTC.

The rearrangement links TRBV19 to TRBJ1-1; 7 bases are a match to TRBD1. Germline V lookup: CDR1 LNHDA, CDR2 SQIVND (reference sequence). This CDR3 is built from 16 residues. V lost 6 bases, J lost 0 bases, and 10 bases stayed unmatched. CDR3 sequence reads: CASRRMTGMLNTEAFF. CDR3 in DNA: TGTGCCAGTAGGAGAATGACAGGGATGTTGAACACTGAAGCTTTCTTT.

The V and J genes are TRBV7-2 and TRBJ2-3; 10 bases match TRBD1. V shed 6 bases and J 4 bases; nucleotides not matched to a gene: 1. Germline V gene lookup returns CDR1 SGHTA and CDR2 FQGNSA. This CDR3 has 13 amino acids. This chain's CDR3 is CASRGQGADTQYF. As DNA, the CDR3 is TGTGCCAGCAGAGGACAGGGGGCAGATACGCAGTATTTT.

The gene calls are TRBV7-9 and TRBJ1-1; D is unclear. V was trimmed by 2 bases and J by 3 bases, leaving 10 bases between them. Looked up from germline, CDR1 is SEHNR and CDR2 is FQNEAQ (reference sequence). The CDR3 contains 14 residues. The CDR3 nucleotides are TGTGCCAGCAGCTTAATCGGGCAGTACACTGAAGCTTTCTTT. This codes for CASSLIGQYTEAFF.

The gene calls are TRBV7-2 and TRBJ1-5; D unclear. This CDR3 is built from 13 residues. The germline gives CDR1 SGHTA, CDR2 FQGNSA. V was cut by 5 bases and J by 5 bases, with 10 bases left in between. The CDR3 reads CASSPTRDQPQHF. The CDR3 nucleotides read TGTGCCAGCAGCCCTACCCGAGATCAGCCCCAGCATTTT.

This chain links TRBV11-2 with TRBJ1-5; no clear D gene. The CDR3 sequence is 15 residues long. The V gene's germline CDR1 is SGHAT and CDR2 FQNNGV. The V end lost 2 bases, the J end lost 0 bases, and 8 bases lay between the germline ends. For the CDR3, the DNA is TGTGCCAGCAGCTTAACACCCAATAGCAATCAGCCCCAGCATTTT. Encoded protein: CASSLTPNSNQPQHF. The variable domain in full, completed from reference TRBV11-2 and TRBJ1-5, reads EAGVAQSPRYKIIEKRQSVAFWCNPISGHATLYWYQQILGQGPKLLIQFQNNGVVDDSQLPKDRFSAERLKGVDSTLKIQPAKLEDSAVYLCASSLTPNSNQPQHFGDGTRLSIL.

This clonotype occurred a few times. CDR3 residues: CATSDSRSGLQPQHF. In DNA, the CDR3 is TGTGCCACCAGTGATTCCCGGTCGGGTCTTCAGCCCCAGCATTTT. The genes are TRBV24-1 and TRBJ1-5; D is ambiguous. This CDR3 is 15 amino acids long. Trimming removed 2 bases at V and 6 bases at J, with 13 bases between. Per the germline V gene, CDR1 is KGHDR and CDR2 is SFDVKD.

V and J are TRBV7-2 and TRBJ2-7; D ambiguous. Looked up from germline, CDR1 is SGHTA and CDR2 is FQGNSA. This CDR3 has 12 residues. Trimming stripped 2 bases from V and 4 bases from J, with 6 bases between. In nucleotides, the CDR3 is TGTGCCAGCAGCTTATTCTATTACGAGCAGTACTTC. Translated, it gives CASSLFYYEQYF.

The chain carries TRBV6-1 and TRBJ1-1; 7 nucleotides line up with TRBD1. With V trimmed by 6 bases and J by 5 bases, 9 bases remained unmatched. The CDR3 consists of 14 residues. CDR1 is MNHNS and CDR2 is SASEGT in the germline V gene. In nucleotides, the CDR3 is TGTGCCAGCAGGAGGACAGGCTTTGGGACTGAAGCTTTCTTT. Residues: CASRRTGFGTEAFF.

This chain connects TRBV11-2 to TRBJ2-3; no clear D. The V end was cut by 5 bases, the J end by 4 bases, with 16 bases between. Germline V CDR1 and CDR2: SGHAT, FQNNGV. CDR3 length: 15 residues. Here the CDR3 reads CASSPVWAQADTQYF. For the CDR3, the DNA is TGTGCCAGCAGCCCTGTTTGGGCGCAGGCAGATACGCAGTATTTT.

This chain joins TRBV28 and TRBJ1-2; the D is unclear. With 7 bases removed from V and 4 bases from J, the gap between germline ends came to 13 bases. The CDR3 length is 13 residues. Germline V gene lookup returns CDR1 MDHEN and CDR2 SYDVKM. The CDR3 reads CASNEQNPYGYTF. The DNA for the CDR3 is TGTGCCAGCAACGAACAAAACCCCTATGGCTACACCTTC.

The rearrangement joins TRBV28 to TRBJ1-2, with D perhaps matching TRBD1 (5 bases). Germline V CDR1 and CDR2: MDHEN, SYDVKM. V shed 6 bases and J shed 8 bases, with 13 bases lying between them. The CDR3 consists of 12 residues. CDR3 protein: CASRGPGMGYTF. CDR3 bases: TGTGCCAGCAGGGGGCCGGGGATGGGCTACACCTTC.

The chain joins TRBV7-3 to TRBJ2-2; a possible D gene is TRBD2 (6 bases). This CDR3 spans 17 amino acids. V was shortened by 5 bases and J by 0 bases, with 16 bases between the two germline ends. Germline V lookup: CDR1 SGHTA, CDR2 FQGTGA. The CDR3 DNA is TGTGCCAGCAGCCGAACGAGTCCGGGAGCGAACACCGGGGAGCTGTTTTTT. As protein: CASSRTSPGANTGELFF.